This paragraph reports one TCR beta chain. Germline V CDR1 and CDR2: MRHNA, SNTAGT. The CDR3 extends over 15 amino acids. TCR beta cDNA was generated via 5'RACE template switching incorporating UMIs. TCRdb re-called the 5' RACE reads, yielding one record per CDR3 amino acid sequence without DNA. The sample's table shows about half a million distinct CDR3 sequences. The source of the sample is a study of T cells expressing NK-cell markers. The sequence was collected from a woman in her forties or fifties in good health. The rearrangement joins TRBV6-4 to TRBJ2-3; TCRdb picks TRBD1, but there is no DNA to check that call. The sequencing sample was made of blood T cells: a sorted CD56 or NKG2C T cell subset, CD4+ or CD8+ T cells, or bulk PBMC T cells (not recorded which). CDR3 residues: CASSDEDRSTDTQYF.